Below are 16 T cell receptor beta chains sequenced from a single sample in a study of PD-L1 blockade in urothelial cancer. This table comes from immunoSEQ multiplex PCR, and its TCRdb copy is limited to in-frame clones, with some not included. The table shows 45,000 to 55,000 clones, with roughly 80% occurring only once. Regarding time point: pretreatment peripheral blood. The sequences come from PBMCs, collected around atezolizumab (anti-PD-L1) treatment. The receptors were sampled from a man aged 50 to 59 with urothelial cancer.

The J gene is TRBJ2-1, the V gene TRBV5-1, with 7 positions matching TRBD1. CDR1 and CDR2 from the germline V gene are SGHRS and YFSETQ. CDR3 length: 15 amino acids. V dropped 1 base and J dropped 4; count of bases not matched to a gene: 5. In DNA, the CDR3 is TGCGCCAGCAGCTTGATGGGACAGCGGTACAATGAGCAGTTCTTC. Residues: CASSLMGQRYNEQFF.

The chain carries TRBV21-1 and TRBJ1-1. TRBV21-1 is assigned pseudogene status. The CDR3 has 15 residues. Written as DNA, the CDR3 is TGTGCCAGCAGCAAAGAGGCGGGTCAGAACACTGAAGCTTTCTTT. It specifies CASSKEAGQNTEAFF.

V usage is TRBV2 and J usage is TRBJ1-1; TRBD1 is a possible D gene (5 bases). This CDR3 spans 14 amino acids. Germline V gene data show CDR1 as SNHLY and CDR2 as FYNNEI. V lost 5 bases and J 5 bases, leaving 15 bases between the germline ends. This chain's CDR3 is CASSSKGLRTEAFF. CDR3 DNA: TGTGCCAGCAGTTCGAAGGGGTTACGGACTGAAGCTTTCTTT. Supplemented by reference TRBV2 and TRBJ1-1, the full variable domain reads EPEVTQTPSHQVTQMGQEVILRCVPISNHLYFYWYRQILGQKVEFLVSFYNNEISEKSEIFDDQFSVERPDGSNFTLKIRSTKLEDSAMYFCASSSKGLRTEAFFGQGTRLTVV.

The chain is built from TRBV4-2 and TRBJ2-7; 11 positions agree with TRBD1. V lost 0 bases and J lost 2; bases outside the gene matches: 3. CDR1 and CDR2 from the germline V gene are LGHNA and YNFKEQ. The length of the CDR3 is 16 residues. The DNA of the CDR3 is TGTGCCAGCAGCCAAGATACGGGACAGGGGGCCTACGAGCAGTACTTC. Encoded protein: CASSQDTGQGAYEQYF.

The V gene is TRBV18, the J gene TRBJ1-4; D is uncertain. The CDR3 consists of 12 residues. V was trimmed by 5 bases and J by 5 bases, leaving 6 bases between them. Germline-derived CDR1 and CDR2 are KGHSH and LQKENI. The CDR3 here is CASSDGNEKLFF. The CDR3 DNA reads as TGTGCCAGCTCAGATGGCAATGAAAAACTGTTTTTT.

The chain employs TRBV27 and TRBJ1-1, with no clear D. Trimming stripped 4 bases from V and 1 base from J, with 7 bases between. Germline assignment: CDR1 MNHEY and CDR2 SMNVEV (reference sequence). The CDR3 contains 13 residues. This CDR3 is CASSWGGNTEAFF. CDR3 nucleotide sequence: TGTGCCAGCAGTTGGGGAGGGAACACTGAAGCTTTCTTT.

CDR3 protein: CASKTEYEQYF. In DNA, the CDR3 is TGTGCCAGTAAGACAGAATACGAGCAGTACTTC. The chain employs TRBV2 and TRBJ2-7; a possible D gene is TRBD1 (5 bases). Trimming shortened V by 9 bases and J by 4 bases, and 10 bases separated the two germline ends. CDR1 and CDR2 (germline): SNHLY, FYNNEI. The CDR3 runs to 11 residues.

This chain joins TRBV5-1 and TRBJ2-2; 8 positions agree with TRBD2. The CDR3 spans 15 residues. Trimming took 4 bases from V and 1 from J; bases not matched to a gene: 3. Germline V lookup: CDR1 SGHRS, CDR2 YFSETQ. CDR3 region: CASSPGGLNTGELFF. The CDR3 DNA follows: TGCGCCAGCAGCCCGGGGGGGCTGAACACCGGGGAGCTGTTTTTT.

This chain links TRBV19 with TRBJ2-5; TRBD2 aligns across 14 bases. This CDR3 has 15 residues. Per germline, CDR1 LNHDA and CDR2 SQIVND (reference sequence). The V segment lost 10 bases and the J segment 5 bases; nucleotides outside the gene matches: 9. CDR3 bases: TGTGCCACCTCGGGACTAGCGGGGGTGGGGGAGACCCAGTACTTC. This translates into CATSGLAGVGETQYF.

The chain combines TRBV5-6 with TRBJ2-5; the D gene is possibly TRBD1 (5 bases). V shed 1 base and J shed 0 bases, with 13 bases lying between them. There are 16 residues in the CDR3. Germline assignment: CDR1 SGHDT and CDR2 YYEEEE. CDR3 bases: TGTGCCAGCAGCTTGATGGACACCGGGTACCAAGAGACCCAGTACTTC. Its translation is CASSLMDTGYQETQYF.

This chain uses TRBV27 with TRBJ2-2; 14 positions match TRBD2. There are 18 residues in the CDR3. The trim removed 6 bases at V and 4 bases at J, leaving 10 bases unmatched. CDR1 MNHEY and CDR2 SMNVEV come from the germline V gene (reference sequence). The CDR3 nucleotides are TGTGCCAGCAGCCCGTCGAGACTAGCGGGAGGGGTCACCGGGGAGCTGTTTTTT. Translating it yields CASSPSRLAGGVTGELFF.

The CDR3 bases are TGTGCCAGCAGTGCTATGGCCTACAATGAGCAGTTCTTC. Translating it yields CASSAMAYNEQFF. The chain couples TRBV6-5 to TRBJ2-1; D remains unclear. The CDR3 has 13 residues. Per germline, CDR1 MNHEY and CDR2 SVGAGI. Deletions cut 5 bases from V and 2 bases from J, with 7 bases between.

The chain joins TRBV27 to TRBJ1-1; D is possibly TRBD1 (6 bases). V was trimmed by 8 bases and J by 0 bases, leaving 16 bases between them. Germline V lookup: CDR1 MNHEY, CDR2 SMNVEV (reference sequence). This CDR3 is built from 15 residues. As DNA, the CDR3 is TGTGCCAGCCCCAATTGGGACACACTGAACACTGAAGCTTTCTTT. This sequence encodes CASPNWDTLNTEAFF.

This chain links TRBV11-3 with TRBJ2-2, with D tentatively TRBD1 (5 bases). This CDR3 contains 13 residues. Germline lookup yields CDR1 SGHNT and CDR2 YENEEA. The V end lost 6 bases, the J end lost 7 bases, and 12 bases lay between the germline ends. As DNA, the CDR3 is TGTGCCAGCAGATATCAGGGTAGCGGGGAGCTGTTTTTT. Its protein product is CASRYQGSGELFF.

This clone has just a few counts. The chain carries TRBV7-6 and TRBJ2-7, with D maybe TRBD2 (6 bases). V was clipped by 4 bases and J by 8 bases, with 18 bases between them. CDR3 length: 14 residues. Germline CDR1 SGHVS, CDR2 FNYEAQ. The CDR3 DNA follows: TGTGCCAGCAGCTCGAGTTGGGGCAGCGGGCAGCAGTACTTC. Translated: CASSSSWGSGQQYF.

By its share, this clone is medium-sized. The chain uses TRBV6-5 and TRBJ2-2; 7 bases map to TRBD1. This CDR3 is 15 amino acids long. Per the germline V gene, CDR1 is MNHEY and CDR2 is SVGAGI. Germline trimming cut 2 bases from V and 1 base from J; bases unmatched to any gene: 1. The CDR3 DNA reads as TGTGCCAGCAGTTACCGGACAGGGAACACCGGGGAGCTGTTTTTT. This encodes CASSYRTGNTGELFF.